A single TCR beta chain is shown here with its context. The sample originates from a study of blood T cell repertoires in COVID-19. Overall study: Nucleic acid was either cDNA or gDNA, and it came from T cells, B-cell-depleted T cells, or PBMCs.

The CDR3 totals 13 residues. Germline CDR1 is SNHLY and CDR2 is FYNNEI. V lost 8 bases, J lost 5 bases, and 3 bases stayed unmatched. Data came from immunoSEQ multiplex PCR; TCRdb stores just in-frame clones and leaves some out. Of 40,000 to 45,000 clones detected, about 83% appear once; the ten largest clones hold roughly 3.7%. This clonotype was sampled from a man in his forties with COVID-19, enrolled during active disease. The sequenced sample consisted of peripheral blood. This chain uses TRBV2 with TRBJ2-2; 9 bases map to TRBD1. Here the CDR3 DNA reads TGTGCCAGCGGACAGGGGAGAACCGGGGAGCTGTTTTTT. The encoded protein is CASGQGRTGELFF.